The TCR beta chain under discussion was sequenced for a study of blood T cells in healthy people across ages. A J-beta primer mix and a sample-barcoded 5' primer were used in a second PCR of about 6 to 12 cycles. One entry per CDR3 protein results from TCRdb running MiXCR on the 5' RACE reads. The sample shows about 1.6 million distinct CDR3 sequences, about 31% of them seen only once. This clonotype has only a few counts. This CDR3 is 15 amino acids long. Germline lookup yields CDR1 SGHTA and CDR2 FQGNSA. V gave up 5 bases and J gave up 2 bases, with 16 bases separating them. The TCR originated in a woman aged 25-40 years in good health. This sequence joins TRBV7-2 and TRBJ2-7, with TRBD1 as a possible D gene (6 bases). The material sequenced was blood. The CDR3 reads CASSDGSAGAYEQYF. CDR3 DNA: TGTGCCAGCAGCGACGGTTCTGCAGGGGCCTACGAGCAGTACTTC. Full variable domain (rest looked up from reference TRBV7-2 and TRBJ2-7): GAGVSQSPSNKVTEKGKDVELRCDPISGHTALYWYRQSLGQGLEFLIYFQGNSAPDKSGLPSDRFSAERTGGSVSTLTIQRTQQEDSAVYLCASSDGSAGAYEQYFGPGTRLTVT.